This T cell receptor (beta chain) was sequenced for a study of OX40 agonist ivuxolimab in advanced cancers. On the study more broadly: Patients were given ivuxolimab, an antibody that agonizes OX40 (CD134). Age averaged around 60 years (range about 23 to 80), and roughly 82% were male. Earlier treatment with anti-PD-1, anti-PD-L1 or anti-CTLA-4 was permitted, and about 40% had received some.

Some clones are missing from TCRdb's copy, which holds only in-frame ones; the method was immunoSEQ multiplex PCR. The table includes about 130,000 clones, 90% detected once. The CDR3 is 14 residues long. Germline loops: CDR1 MNHEY, CDR2 SMNVEV (reference sequence). Trimming pared 5 bases from V and 3 bases from J, leaving 13 bases between. This clone was detected only once. Source: CD4+ or CD8+ T cells sorted from blood, taken in a trial of the OX40 agonist ivuxolimab. The chain carries TRBV27 and TRBJ1-2, with D possibly matching TRBD1 (6 bases). This receptor was taken from an adult with an advanced solid tumor such as melanoma, head and neck, liver or kidney cancer. DNA of the CDR3: TGTGCCAGCAGTAAGTTGGACAGTTACTATGGCTACACCTTC. Its translation is CASSKLDSYYGYTF.